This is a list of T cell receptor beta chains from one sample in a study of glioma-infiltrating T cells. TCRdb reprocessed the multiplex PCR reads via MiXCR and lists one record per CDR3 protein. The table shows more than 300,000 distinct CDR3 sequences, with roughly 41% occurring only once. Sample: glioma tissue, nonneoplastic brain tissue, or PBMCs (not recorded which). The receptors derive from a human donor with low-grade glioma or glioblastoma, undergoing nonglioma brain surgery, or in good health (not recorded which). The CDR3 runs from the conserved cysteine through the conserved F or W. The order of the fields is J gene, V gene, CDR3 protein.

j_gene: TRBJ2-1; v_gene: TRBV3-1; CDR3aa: CASSHVPRSRYNEQFF
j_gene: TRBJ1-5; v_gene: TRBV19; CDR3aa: CASSIGFQPQHF
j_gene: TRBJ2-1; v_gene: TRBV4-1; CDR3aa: CASSPGPHCNEQFF
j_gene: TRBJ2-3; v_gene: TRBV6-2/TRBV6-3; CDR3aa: CASSTRLASDTQYF
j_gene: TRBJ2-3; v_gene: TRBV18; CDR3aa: CASSPRASFTDTQYF
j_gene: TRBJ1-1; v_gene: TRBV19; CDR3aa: CASYHVPTGQGGAEAFF
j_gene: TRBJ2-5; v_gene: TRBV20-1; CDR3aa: CSLGTSGTQTRYF
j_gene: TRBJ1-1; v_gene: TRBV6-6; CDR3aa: CASSYWENTEAFF
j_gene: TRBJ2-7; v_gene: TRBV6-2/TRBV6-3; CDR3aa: CTSSYSLYSSYEQYF
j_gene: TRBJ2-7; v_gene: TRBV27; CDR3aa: CASSLWARGHHEQYF
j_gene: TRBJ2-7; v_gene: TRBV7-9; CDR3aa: CASSQLTGSSYEQYF
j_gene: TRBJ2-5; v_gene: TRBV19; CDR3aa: CASSMNWGETQYF
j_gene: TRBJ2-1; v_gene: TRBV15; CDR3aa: CATSRAGTPSYNEQFF
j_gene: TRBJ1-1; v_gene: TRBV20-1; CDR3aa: CSARGTGLNTEAFF
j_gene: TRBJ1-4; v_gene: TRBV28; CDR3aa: CASSSDLDREDRPSF
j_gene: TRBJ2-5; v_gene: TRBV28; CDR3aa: CASRPTGGRETQYF
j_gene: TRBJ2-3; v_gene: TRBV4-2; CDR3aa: CASSLAVNGLAGDTQYF
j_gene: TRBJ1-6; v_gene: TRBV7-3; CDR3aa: CASSLTGENSPLHF
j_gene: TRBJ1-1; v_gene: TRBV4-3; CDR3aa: CASSQEARVGNTEAFF
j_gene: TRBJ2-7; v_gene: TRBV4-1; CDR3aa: CASSPRTSGGSYEQYF
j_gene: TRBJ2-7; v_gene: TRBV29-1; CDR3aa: CSVARDYYEQYF
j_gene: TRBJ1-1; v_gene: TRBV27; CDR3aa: CASSYHRVDTEAFF
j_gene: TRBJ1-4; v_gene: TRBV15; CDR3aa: CATSRQGTTNEKLFF
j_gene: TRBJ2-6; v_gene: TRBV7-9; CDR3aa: CASSLNSPVSGANVLTF
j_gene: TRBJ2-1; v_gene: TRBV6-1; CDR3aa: CATSDSGLAAGNRDEQFF
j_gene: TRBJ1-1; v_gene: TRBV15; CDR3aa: CATSREPTGTTNTEAFF
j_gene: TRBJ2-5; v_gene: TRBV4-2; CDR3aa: CASSPVGLLEETQYF
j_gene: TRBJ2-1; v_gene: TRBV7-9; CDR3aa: CASRRTGESYNEQFF
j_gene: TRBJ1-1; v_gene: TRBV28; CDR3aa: CASSNQNTEAFF
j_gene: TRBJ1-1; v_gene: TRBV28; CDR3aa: CASTRGPNTEAFF
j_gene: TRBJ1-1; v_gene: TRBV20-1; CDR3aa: CSARSRDRGLNTEAFF
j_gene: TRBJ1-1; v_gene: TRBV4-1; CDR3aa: CASSQRVYLEAFF
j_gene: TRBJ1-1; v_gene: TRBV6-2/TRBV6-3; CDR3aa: CASNRVNTEAFF
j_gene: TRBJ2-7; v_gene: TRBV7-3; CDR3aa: CASSLTGTGDYEQYF
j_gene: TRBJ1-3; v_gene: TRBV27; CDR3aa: CASSPSGVSGNTIYF
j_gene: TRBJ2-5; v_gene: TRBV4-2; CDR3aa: CASRLEATTETQYF
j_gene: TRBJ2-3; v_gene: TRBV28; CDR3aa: CASSSYRGRTDTQYF
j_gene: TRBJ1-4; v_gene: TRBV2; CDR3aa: CASSGRSRQGDKLFF
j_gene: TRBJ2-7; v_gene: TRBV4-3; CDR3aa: CASSQESGFYYEQYF
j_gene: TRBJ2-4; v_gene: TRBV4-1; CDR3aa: CASSLGWGLAKNIQYF
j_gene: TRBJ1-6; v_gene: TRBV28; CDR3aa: CASSLDGNSPLHF
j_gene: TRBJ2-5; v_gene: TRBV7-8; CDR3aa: CASSLYISEETQYF
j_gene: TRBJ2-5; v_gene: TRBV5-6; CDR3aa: CASSSSGVQETQYF
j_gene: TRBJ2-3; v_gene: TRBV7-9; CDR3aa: CATGGLAGAGDTQYF
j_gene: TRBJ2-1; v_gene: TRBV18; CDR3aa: CASSPPIRRAPYNEQFF
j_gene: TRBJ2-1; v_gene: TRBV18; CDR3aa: CASSPTSGRAIEQFF